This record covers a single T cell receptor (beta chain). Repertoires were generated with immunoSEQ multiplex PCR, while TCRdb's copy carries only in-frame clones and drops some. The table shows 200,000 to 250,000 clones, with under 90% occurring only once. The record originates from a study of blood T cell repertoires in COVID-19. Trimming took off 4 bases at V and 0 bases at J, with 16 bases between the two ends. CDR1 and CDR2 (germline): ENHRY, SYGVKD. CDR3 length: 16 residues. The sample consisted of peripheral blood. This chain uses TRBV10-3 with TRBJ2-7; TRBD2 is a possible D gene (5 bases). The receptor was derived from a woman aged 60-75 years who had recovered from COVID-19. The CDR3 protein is CAISANRGTSSYEQYF. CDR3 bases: TGTGCCATCAGTGCCAACCGAGGCACTAGCTCCTACGAGCAGTACTTC.